This is a list of T cell receptor beta chains from one sample in a study of neurological immune-mediated disorders. Using its own MiXCR run on the 5' RACE reads, TCRdb lists one record per CDR3 protein. Here the sample spans under 130,000 distinct CDR3 sequences, 10% to 11% being singletons. Sequenced input: PBMCs. The receptors derive from a female donor with HTLV-1-associated myelopathy (HAM/TSP). The CDR3 runs from the conserved cysteine through the conserved F or W. The order of the fields is D gene, J gene, V gene, clone size, CDR3 protein, CDR3 DNA. D genes are given only for firm matches. Not every row has a clone size; where given, it reads once, few, many or a size class.

D gene: TRBD1; J gene: TRBJ2-7; V gene: TRBV7-9; clone size: many; CDR3 protein: CASSIGTANEQYF; CDR3 DNA: TGTGCCAGCAGCATAGGGACAGCCAACGAGCAGTACTTC
D gene: .; J gene: TRBJ2-2; V gene: TRBV5-1; clone size: many; CDR3 protein: CASSLGGENTGELFF; CDR3 DNA: TGCGCCAGCAGCTTGGGAGGGGAAAACACCGGGGAGCTGTTTTTT
D gene: .; J gene: TRBJ2-3; V gene: TRBV20-1; clone size: many; CDR3 protein: CSASLGGSTDTQYF; CDR3 DNA: TGCAGTGCTAGCCTAGGGGGGTCAACAGATACGCAGTATTTT
D gene: .; J gene: TRBJ2-7; V gene: TRBV5-6; clone size: .; CDR3 protein: CASSFRGLTYEQYF; CDR3 DNA: TGTGCCAGCAGCTTTCGTGGGCTTACTTACGAGCAGTACTTC
D gene: TRBD2; J gene: TRBJ2-2; V gene: TRBV7-2; clone size: .; CDR3 protein: CASRSGTGTSGGYTGELFF; CDR3 DNA: TGTGCCAGCAGGAGCGGAACCGGGACTAGCGGGGGGTACACCGGGGAGCTGTTTTTT
D gene: .; J gene: TRBJ2-3; V gene: TRBV20-1; clone size: many; CDR3 protein: CSPTSGSSTDTQYF; CDR3 DNA: TGCAGTCCCACCTCAGGGAGTAGCACAGATACGCAGTATTTT
D gene: .; J gene: TRBJ2-7; V gene: TRBV5-6; clone size: many; CDR3 protein: CASSLAGGSEQYF; CDR3 DNA: TGTGCCAGCAGCTTGGCCGGTGGGTCCGAGCAGTACTTC
D gene: .; J gene: TRBJ2-7; V gene: TRBV5-1; clone size: many; CDR3 protein: CASSLSGALGEQYF; CDR3 DNA: TGCGCCAGCAGCTTATCAGGGGCGCTTGGGGAGCAGTACTTC
D gene: TRBD1; J gene: TRBJ2-6; V gene: TRBV4-1; clone size: many; CDR3 protein: CASSQDPGQTYSGANVLTF; CDR3 DNA: TGCGCCAGCAGCCAGGACCCGGGACAGACCTACTCTGGGGCCAACGTCCTGACTTTC
D gene: .; J gene: TRBJ2-2; V gene: TRBV5-1; clone size: many; CDR3 protein: CASSSGPRTNTGELFF; CDR3 DNA: TGCGCCAGCAGCTCGGGACCGCGAACGAACACCGGGGAGCTGTTTTTT
D gene: .; J gene: TRBJ2-2; V gene: TRBV28; clone size: many; CDR3 protein: CASSYRTNTGELFF; CDR3 DNA: TGTGCCAGCAGTTATAGGACGAACACCGGGGAGCTGTTTTTT
D gene: TRBD1; J gene: TRBJ1-6; V gene: TRBV5-1; clone size: many; CDR3 protein: CASSLEGRGNSPLHF; CDR3 DNA: TGCGCCAGCAGCTTGGAGGGCAGGGGGAATTCACCCCTCCACTTT
D gene: .; J gene: TRBJ2-3; V gene: TRBV5-1; clone size: .; CDR3 protein: CASILDRLAGTDTQYF; CDR3 DNA: TGCGCCAGCATCTTGGATCGGCTAGCCGGCACAGATACGCAGTATTTT
D gene: .; J gene: TRBJ2-1; V gene: TRBV6-2/TRBV6-3; clone size: many; CDR3 protein: CASRTYRVNEQFF; CDR3 DNA: TGTGCCAGCAGGACTTACAGGGTCAATGAGCAGTTCTTC
D gene: .; J gene: TRBJ1-2; V gene: TRBV3-1; clone size: .; CDR3 protein: CASSQEFTSYGYTF; CDR3 DNA: TGTGCCAGCAGCCAAGAATTTACAAGCTATGGCTACACCTTC
D gene: .; J gene: TRBJ1-1; V gene: TRBV20-1; clone size: many; CDR3 protein: CSARSPNTEAFF; CDR3 DNA: TGCAGTGCTAGGTCCCCGAACACTGAAGCTTTCTTT
D gene: .; J gene: TRBJ1-1; V gene: TRBV18; clone size: few; CDR3 protein: CASFPDRNTEAFF; CDR3 DNA: TGTGCCAGCTTTCCGGACAGGAACACTGAAGCTTTCTTT
D gene: .; J gene: TRBJ2-1; V gene: TRBV11-3; clone size: many; CDR3 protein: CASSTEGEQFF; CDR3 DNA: TGTGCCAGCAGCACGGAAGGAGAGCAGTTCTTC
D gene: .; J gene: TRBJ2-3; V gene: TRBV10-3; clone size: many; CDR3 protein: CAISESGGPGDTQYF; CDR3 DNA: TGTGCCATCAGTGAGTCTGGCGGGCCGGGGGATACGCAGTATTTT
D gene: .; J gene: TRBJ2-1; V gene: TRBV10-3; clone size: many; CDR3 protein: CAAGKANNEQFF; CDR3 DNA: TGTGCCGCCGGGAAGGCCAACAATGAGCAGTTCTTC
D gene: .; J gene: TRBJ1-1; V gene: TRBV20-1; clone size: many; CDR3 protein: CSAILTVQAFF; CDR3 DNA: TGCAGTGCAATACTGACAGTCCAAGCTTTCTTT
D gene: .; J gene: TRBJ2-5; V gene: TRBV7-9; clone size: many; CDR3 protein: CASRSEYQETQYF; CDR3 DNA: TGTGCCAGCAGGTCTGAGTACCAAGAGACCCAGTACTTC
D gene: .; J gene: TRBJ1-2; V gene: TRBV5-1; clone size: many; CDR3 protein: CASSTALDNHGYTF; CDR3 DNA: TGCGCCAGCAGCACGGCTCTCGATAACCATGGCTACACCTTC
D gene: .; J gene: TRBJ2-3; V gene: TRBV5-1; clone size: many; CDR3 protein: CASSSVDTQYF; CDR3 DNA: TGCGCCAGCAGCTCGGTAGATACGCAGTATTTT
D gene: TRBD1; J gene: TRBJ2-7; V gene: TRBV10-3; clone size: .; CDR3 protein: CALGQGSGLGNEQYF; CDR3 DNA: TGTGCCTTGGGACAGGGATCGGGGCTAGGCAACGAGCAGTACTTC
D gene: .; J gene: TRBJ2-5; V gene: TRBV7-2; clone size: .; CDR3 protein: CASSIPAPRSETQYF; CDR3 DNA: TGTGCCAGCAGTATACCCGCTCCCAGGTCGGAGACCCAGTACTTC
D gene: .; J gene: TRBJ1-1; V gene: TRBV5-1; clone size: many; CDR3 protein: CASSLARGPNTEAFF; CDR3 DNA: TGCGCCAGCAGCTTGGCCCGCGGGCCGAACACTGAAGCTTTCTTT
D gene: TRBD1; J gene: TRBJ1-5; V gene: TRBV28; clone size: many; CDR3 protein: CASRSGTGGRQPQHF; CDR3 DNA: TGTGCCAGCAGGTCCGGGACAGGGGGACGACAGCCCCAGCATTTT
D gene: TRBD2; J gene: TRBJ2-2; V gene: TRBV5-1; clone size: many; CDR3 protein: CASSLVSGGYPGELFF; CDR3 DNA: TGCGCCAGCAGCTTGGTGTCGGGGGGATACCCCGGGGAGCTGTTTTTT
D gene: .; J gene: TRBJ2-3; V gene: TRBV7-8; clone size: many; CDR3 protein: CASSLVGGLSTDTQYF; CDR3 DNA: TGTGCCAGCAGCTTAGTGGGTGGTCTAAGCACAGATACGCAGTATTTT
D gene: .; J gene: TRBJ2-1; V gene: TRBV20-1; clone size: many; CDR3 protein: CSAPRRDEQFF; CDR3 DNA: TGCAGTGCTCCAAGACGCGATGAGCAGTTCTTC
D gene: .; J gene: TRBJ1-5; V gene: TRBV5-1; clone size: few; CDR3 protein: CASSFGVGGPIEPQHF; CDR3 DNA: TGCGCCAGCAGCTTCGGGGTTGGGGGGCCTATTGAGCCCCAGCATTTT
D gene: .; J gene: TRBJ2-4; V gene: TRBV20-1; clone size: many; CDR3 protein: CSAPQAFKNIQYF; CDR3 DNA: TGCAGTGCTCCGCAGGCCTTCAAAAACATTCAGTACTTC
D gene: .; J gene: TRBJ1-4; V gene: TRBV27; clone size: .; CDR3 protein: CASRPTVTNEKLFF; CDR3 DNA: TGTGCCAGCAGGCCGACAGTTACTAATGAAAAACTGTTTTTT
D gene: .; J gene: TRBJ2-7; V gene: TRBV20-1; clone size: many; CDR3 protein: CSVRRSTSYEQYF; CDR3 DNA: TGCAGTGTTCGCAGGAGTACCAGCTACGAGCAGTACTTC
D gene: TRBD1; J gene: TRBJ2-5; V gene: TRBV7-8; clone size: many; CDR3 protein: CASSIGGETQYF; CDR3 DNA: TGTGCCAGCAGCATAGGGGGCGAGACCCAGTACTTC
D gene: .; J gene: TRBJ2-5; V gene: TRBV20-1; clone size: many; CDR3 protein: CSARVGRQETQYF; CDR3 DNA: TGCAGTGCTAGGGTAGGACGTCAAGAGACCCAGTACTTC
D gene: .; J gene: TRBJ2-5; V gene: TRBV5-1; clone size: many; CDR3 protein: CASTFIPGSGETQYF; CDR3 DNA: TGCGCCAGCACCTTTATTCCAGGGTCGGGGGAGACCCAGTACTTC
D gene: .; J gene: TRBJ2-5; V gene: TRBV5-1; clone size: .; CDR3 protein: CASGRETQYF; CDR3 DNA: TGCGCCAGCGGCAGAGAGACCCAGTACTTC